Given below is one T cell receptor beta chain in context. This sample is part of a study of CD8 T cells in Susac syndrome. Patients with stable or active relapsing-remitting disease, all of them treatment-naive, made up the multiple sclerosis controls. Random hexamers were used to reverse transcribe roughly 0.5 to 1 ug of RNA. TCRdb fed the immunoSEQ multiplex PCR reads into MiXCR, producing one record per CDR3 protein. The sample includes 150,000 to 250,000 distinct CDR3 sequences, around 96% of them seen just once. CDR1 GTSNPN and CDR2 SVGIG come from the germline V gene (reference sequence). This CDR3 comprises 14 residues. The ends lost 1 base at V and 7 bases at J; junction bases unmatched: 3.

The sample comprised CD4+ T cells from PBMCs. This chain uses TRBV30 with TRBJ2-1; TRBD2 matches at 11 bases. The sequence was obtained from a human donor with multiple sclerosis. The CDR3 sequence: CAWSGIAGGNEQFF. DNA of the CDR3: TGTGCCTGGAGTGGGATAGCGGGGGGGAATGAGCAGTTCTTC.